The next 31 T cell receptor beta chains were all read from a single sample in a study of T-cell reconstitution after alpha-beta-depleted transplantation in children. It was with unique molecular identifiers that the TCRbeta library was prepared. TCRdb redid the calling of the PCR reads with MiXCR, one entry per CDR3 protein. The table shows some 500,000 distinct CDR3 sequences, with around 16% occurring only once. The source material was PBMCs from the stem cell graft donor, sampled from the stem cell graft. These receptors were obtained from a human donor who donated a stem cell graft to a child with acute lymphoblastic leukemia.

The V and J genes are TRBV5-1 and TRBJ2-2; a possible D gene is TRBD2 (5 bases). Germline CDR1 SGHRS, CDR2 YFSETQ. This CDR3 region has 19 residues. V lost 5 bases and J lost 3, with 26 bases in between. The CDR3 loop reads CASRPEPKILREDTGELFF. CDR3 nucleotide sequence: TGCGCCAGCAGGCCGGAACCGAAGATCCTCCGGGAAGACACCGGGGAGCTGTTTTTT. The full variable domain, completed using reference TRBV5-1 and TRBJ2-2, is KAGVTQTPRYLIKTRGQQVTLSCSPISGHRSVSWYQQTPGQGLQFLFEYFSETQRNKGNFPGRFSGRQFSNSRSEMNVSTLELGDSALYLCASRPEPKILREDTGELFFGEGSRLTVL.

As regards this clonotype: One junction end does not reproduce the germline sequence, and a read error may be involved. J is TRBJ2-5 and V is TRBV3-1, with 14 bases fitting TRBD2. Germline CDR1 and CDR2: LGHDT and YNNKEL (reference sequence). The CDR3 length is 17 residues. CDR3 in amino acids: CAISPPGTSGSEETQYF. The CDR3 DNA is TGTGCCATCAGCCCCCCAGGGACTAGCGGGAGCGAAGAGACCCAGTACTTC.

The chain uses TRBV12-3 or TRBV12-4 and TRBJ1-5, with D maybe TRBD1 (5 bases). The V end was cut by 4 bases, the J end by 6 bases, with 16 bases between. The CDR3 consists of 15 residues. CDR3 sequence (DNA): TGTGCCAGCAGTTCTACCCCGGGGGGAGCTCAGCCCCAGCATTTT. Its translation: CASSSTPGGAQPQHF.

The CDR3 is CASSLEGVGYEQYF. The CDR3 DNA is TGTGCCAGCAGCTTGGAGGGTGTGGGCTACGAGCAGTACTTC. The chain combines TRBV5-6 with TRBJ2-7; the D is unclear. Germline V lookup: CDR1 SGHDT, CDR2 YYEEEE. The CDR3 contains 14 residues. V lost 0 bases and J 3 bases, leaving 10 bases between the germline ends. The variable domain in full, completed from reference TRBV5-6 and TRBJ2-7, reads DAGVTQSPTHLIKTRGQQVTLRCSPKSGHDTVSWYQQALGQGPQFIFQYYEEEERQRGNFPDRFSGHQFPNYSSELNVNALLLGDSALYLCASSLEGVGYEQYFGPGTRLTVT.

In this sample, this clonotype turned up a few times. The J gene is TRBJ1-4, the V gene TRBV2; D not certain. This CDR3 spans 16 amino acids. The germline CDR1 and CDR2 sequences are SNHLY and FYNNEI. V was clipped by 2 bases and J by 4 bases, with 14 bases between them. The CDR3 reads CASSEPGSRDNEKLFF. The DNA of the CDR3 is TGTGCCAGCAGTGAACCCGGGAGTAGGGATAATGAAAAACTGTTTTTT.

V and J are TRBV12-3 or TRBV12-4 and TRBJ2-1, with 8 bases lining up with TRBD1. The CDR3 covers 14 residues. V dropped 7 bases and J dropped 5; count of bases not matched to a gene: 7. Here the CDR3 DNA reads TGTGCCAGCACCCCGTGGGACAGGCACAATGAGCAGTTCTTC. Translating it yields CASTPWDRHNEQFF.

The rearrangement uses TRBV7-9 and TRBJ1-2; TRBD1 matches 8 bases. After removal of 4 bases from V and 7 bases from J, the junction contained 8 bases not matched to a gene. The CDR3 contains 14 residues. CDR1 is SEHNR, CDR2 FQNEAQ, per germline (reference sequence). The CDR3 DNA sequence: TGTGCCAGCAGCTCGGTACAGGGGGTAATTGGCTACACCTTC. Encoded protein: CASSSVQGVIGYTF.

This chain joins TRBV7-3 and TRBJ1-1; a possible D gene is TRBD1 (6 bases). CDR3 size: 18 residues. V was cut by 5 bases and J by 0 bases, with 22 bases left in between. Germline loops: CDR1 SGHTA, CDR2 FQGTGA. CDR3 sequence (DNA): TGTGCCAGCAGCCCATATGCAGGGGTCCCGGGGATGAACACTGAAGCTTTCTTT. This codes for CASSPYAGVPGMNTEAFF.

V and J are TRBV7-6 and TRBJ1-6; no definite D call. With 0 bases removed from V and 6 bases from J, the gap between germline ends came to 9 bases. This CDR3 region has 15 residues. Germline V CDR1 and CDR2: SGHVS, FNYEAQ. The CDR3: CASSLAPDLNSPLHF. CDR3 nucleotides: TGTGCCAGCAGCTTAGCGCCGGACCTTAATTCACCCCTCCACTTT.

Details on this clonotype: A much larger clone is a single base away; this may be a read error. The V gene is TRBV6-2 or TRBV6-3, the J gene TRBJ2-1; D uncertain. Looked up from germline, CDR1 is MNHEY and CDR2 is SVGEGT. The CDR3 covers 12 residues. V was trimmed by 2 bases and J by 5 bases, leaving 4 bases between them. CDR3 nucleotide sequence: TGTGCCAGCAGTTACGGGGACAATGAGCAGTTCTTC. This gives the protein CASSYGDNEQFF.

This clonotype was seen more than once but under ten times. In DNA form, the CDR3 reads TGTGCCAGCAGTGGGTCTTTGAGCACCGGGGAGCTGTTTTTT. This translates into CASSGSLSTGELFF. This chain connects TRBV27 to TRBJ2-2; D is ambiguous. This CDR3 is built from 14 residues. Per germline, CDR1 MNHEY and CDR2 SMNVEV (reference sequence). Trimming cost V 5 bases and J 4 bases, with 11 bases left between them.

This chain links TRBV7-9 with TRBJ2-2; no firm D call. The germline V gene encodes CDR1 SEHNR and CDR2 FQNEAQ (reference sequence). V was pared by 4 bases and J by 11 bases, with 5 bases between. The CDR3 has 10 residues. The CDR3 here is CASSSRELFF. The DNA of the CDR3 is TGTGCCAGCAGCTCCCGAGAGCTGTTTTTT.

The chain has TRBV7-8 and TRBJ2-7, with D possibly TRBD1 on 5 matching bases. The CDR3 loop spans 16 amino acids. V shed 4 bases and J shed 7 bases, with 23 bases lying between them. CDR1 and CDR2 (germline): SGHVS, FQNEAQ. CDR3 bases: TGTGCCAGCAGCTCGACCGGTGGGGCTGGCCATAAAGAGCAGTACTTC. This sequence encodes CASSSTGGAGHKEQYF.

In its sample, this clonotype was seen a few times. The chain uses TRBV20-1 and TRBJ2-5, with TRBD2 identical over 8 bases. The CDR3 has 15 amino acids. V shed 3 bases, J shed 5 bases, and the junction held 11 bases outside the gene matches. Germline lookup yields CDR1 DFQATT and CDR2 SNEGSKA (reference sequence). The DNA of the CDR3 is TGCAGTGCTAGTGATGTGGTAGCGGGAATGGAGACCCAGTACTTC. Translation: CSASDVVAGMETQYF.

The chain links TRBV12-3 or TRBV12-4 to TRBJ2-1, with D unclear. Trimming shortened V by 2 bases and J by 6 bases, and 14 bases separated the two germline ends. The CDR3 has 15 amino acids. In DNA, the CDR3 is TGTGCCAGCAGTTTATATCCGGAGACCATCAATGAGCAGTTCTTC. This sequence encodes CASSLYPETINEQFF.

Remarks on this clonotype: At one boundary the junction diverges from the germline segment, which might be a read error. The gene calls are TRBV5-1 and TRBJ2-7, with 9 bases identical to TRBD2. Per the germline V gene, CDR1 is SGHRS and CDR2 is YFSETQ. This CDR3 is 16 amino acids long. The CDR3 is CASSPTAGGSSHEQYF. The DNA of the CDR3 is TGCGCCAGCAGCCCCACCGCGGGAGGGAGCTCCCACGAGCAGTACTTC.

In this sample, this clonotype turned up a few times. One end of the junction is discordant with germline, which a read error may explain. The rearrangement uses TRBV5-1 and TRBJ2-2, with D uncertain. This CDR3 has 14 residues. Germline V gene data show CDR1 as SGHRS and CDR2 as YFSETQ. The CDR3 spells CASSLGQNAGELFF. CDR3 sequence (DNA): TGCGCCAGCAGCTTGGGCCAGAACGCCGGGGAGCTGTTTTTT.

This rearrangement joins TRBV19 to TRBJ2-7; tentatively, D is TRBD1 (6 bases). Germline CDR1 LNHDA, CDR2 SQIVND (reference sequence). The ends were cut back, 10 bases at V and 2 bases at J, with 12 bases in the middle. The CDR3 is made up of 12 amino acids. CDR3 nucleotides: TGTGCCACCTCGGACAGTCCCTACGAGCAGTACTTC. Translated: CATSDSPYEQYF.

This clonotype has only a few counts. The chain has TRBV12-3 or TRBV12-4 and TRBJ1-2; 8 bases fit TRBD1. The CDR3 extends over 15 amino acids. Unmatched junction bases numbered 7, after V lost 2 bases and J lost 5 bases. The CDR3 is CASSLNQGAKYGYTF. The CDR3 DNA reads TGTGCCAGCAGTTTAAATCAGGGGGCAAAGTATGGCTACACCTTC.

The chain links TRBV11-3 to TRBJ2-5; a possible D gene is TRBD1 (6 bases). The V and J ends lost 4 bases and 3 bases respectively, with 9 bases between them. The CDR3 has 13 amino acids. Germline V gene data show CDR1 as SGHNT and CDR2 as YENEEA. CDR3 sequence reads: CASSSEGEETQYF. DNA for the CDR3: TGTGCCAGCAGCTCAGAGGGGGAAGAGACCCAGTACTTC.

This sequence joins TRBV27 and TRBJ2-5, with D perhaps TRBD1 (6 bases). Germline CDR1 and CDR2: MNHEY and SMNVEV (reference sequence). Trimming removed 4 bases from V and 4 bases from J, with 13 bases in between. The CDR3 runs 14 residues. CDR3 in DNA: TGTGCCAGCAGTTCGACACAGGGCGGAGAGACCCAGTACTTC. It translates to CASSSTQGGETQYF.

This clonotype has only a few counts. J is TRBJ2-1 and V is TRBV27; no firm D call. CDR1 is MNHEY and CDR2 is SMNVEV in the germline V gene (reference sequence). V dropped 0 bases and J dropped 6 bases, with 15 bases sitting between them. The CDR3 covers 16 residues. The CDR3 DNA reads as TGTGCCAGCAGTTTATCCCCTCCGGCGGTGGGCAATGAGCAGTTCTTC. Protein sequence: CASSLSPPAVGNEQFF.

The CDR3 spells CAIRGDRGQDTQYF. The CDR3 nucleotides read TGTGCCATCAGGGGGGACAGGGGGCAAGATACGCAGTATTTT. The gene calls are TRBV10-3 and TRBJ2-3, with 12 bases aligning to TRBD1. Germline CDR1 ENHRY, CDR2 SYGVKD. CDR3 size: 14 residues. Trimming cost V 6 bases and J 5 bases; bases outside gene matches: 3.

This clonotype was seen only a few times. The chain links TRBV4-1 to TRBJ2-3; 7 bases are shared with TRBD2. Trimming cost V 2 bases and J 6 bases; bases outside gene matches: 11. Germline-derived CDR1 and CDR2 are MGHRA and YSYEKL. This CDR3 comprises 16 residues. The CDR3 spells CASSQLDRLAMDTQYF. The DNA for the CDR3 is TGCGCCAGCAGCCAACTAGACCGACTAGCCATGGATACGCAGTATTTT.

This clonotype was seen only once. The gene calls are TRBV27 and TRBJ2-1; possible D gene TRBD2, 5 bases. V was cut by 1 base and J by 0 bases, with 7 bases left in between. Per germline, CDR1 MNHEY and CDR2 SMNVEV (reference sequence). This CDR3 is 15 amino acids long. CDR3 nucleotides: TGTGCCAGCAGTTTATTCACTAGCTCCTACAATGAGCAGTTCTTC. Protein: CASSLFTSSYNEQFF.

V usage is TRBV2 and J usage is TRBJ1-1, with D possibly matching TRBD1 (6 bases). V lost 10 bases to trimming and J lost 6 bases, with 15 bases between them. Germline V CDR1 and CDR2: SNHLY, FYNNEI. This CDR3 has 12 residues. CDR3 region: CAIPQGFPEAFF. The CDR3 DNA reads as TGTGCCATACCACAGGGATTCCCTGAAGCTTTCTTT. The full variable domain, rest sourced from reference TRBV2 and TRBJ1-1, is EPEVTQTPSHQVTQMGQEVILRCVPISNHLYFYWYRQILGQKVEFLVSFYNNEISEKSEIFDDQFSVERPDGSNFTLKIRSTKLEDSAMYFCAIPQGFPEAFFGQGTRLTVV.

The sample holds a few counts of this clonotype. The rearrangement joins TRBV30 to TRBJ1-1, with 8 bases that match TRBD1. The germline V gene has CDR1 GTSNPN and CDR2 SVGIG (reference sequence). The V and J ends lost 2 bases and 4 bases, in that order; junction bases with no gene match: 3. There are 13 residues in the CDR3. In DNA form, the CDR3 reads TGTGCCTGGAGTTCAACAGGGGGCACTGAAGCTTTCTTT. It is translated as CAWSSTGGTEAFF. Combining the CDR3 with reference TRBV30 and TRBJ1-1 gives the whole variable domain SQTIHQWPATLVQPVGSPLSLECTVEGTSNPNLYWYRQAAGRGLQLLFYSVGIGQISSEVPQNLSASRPQDRQFILSSKKLLLSDSGFYLCAWSSTGGTEAFFGQGTRLTVV.

The rearrangement links TRBV12-3 or TRBV12-4 to TRBJ2-1; D remains unclear. Trimming removed 8 bases from V and 4 bases from J, with 21 bases in between. This CDR3 spans 16 amino acids. The CDR3 loop is CASRRPGLYDYNEQFF. CDR3 sequence (DNA): TGTGCCAGCCGACGACCGGGTCTCTATGATTACAATGAGCAGTTCTTC.

The chain joins TRBV10-3 to TRBJ2-7; D possibly uses TRBD1 or TRBD2 (5 bases each). The germline V gene encodes CDR1 ENHRY and CDR2 SYGVKD. The V and J ends lost 2 bases and 0 bases respectively, with 11 bases between them. The CDR3 has 15 amino acids. DNA of the CDR3: TGTGCCATCAGTGAGCGGGCAGGGAGCTCCTACGAGCAGTACTTC. This translates into CAISERAGSSYEQYF.

This clonotype was picked up a small number of times. The V and J genes are TRBV5-1 and TRBJ2-1, with unresolved D. V was shortened by 0 bases and J by 0 bases, with 13 bases between the two germline ends. CDR1 and CDR2 (germline): SGHRS, YFSETQ. CDR3 length equals 17 residues. The CDR3, as DNA: TGCGCCAGCAGCTTGGAGACAACCCTTAGCTCCTACAATGAGCAGTTCTTC. Its translation: CASSLETTLSSYNEQFF.

In this sample, this clonotype turned up a few times. This sequence joins TRBV19 and TRBJ2-2; D remains unclear. Per the germline V gene, CDR1 is LNHDA and CDR2 is SQIVND (reference sequence). CDR3 length: 15 amino acids. The V end was cut by 9 bases, the J end by 3 bases, with 17 bases between. The DNA of the CDR3 is TGTGCCAGCCATTGGGAAGGATCCCACACCGGGGAGCTGTTTTTT. It translates to CASHWEGSHTGELFF.